These T cell receptor beta chains were read from a single sample in a study of cytotoxic CD8 clonotypes in ibrutinib-treated CLL. The protocol was immunoSEQ multiplex PCR, while the TCRdb copy is restricted to in-frame clones and leaves out a portion. The sample has approximately 190,000 clones, roughly three quarters seen once. This material consisted of PBMCs, taken after 12 months of ibrutinib treatment. All receptors derive from a human donor with chronic lymphocytic leukemia. The CDR3 runs from the conserved cysteine through the conserved F or W. A D gene is named only where the DNA matches it firmly. Only some rows state a clone size, as once, few, many or a class for expanded clones.

J gene | V gene | D gene | clone size | CDR3 protein | CDR3 DNA
TRBJ2-7 | TRBV7-2 | TRBD1 | - | CASSLDRATYEQYF | TGTGCCAGCAGCCTGGACAGGGCCACCTACGAGCAGTACTTC
TRBJ1-2 | TRBV30 | - | - | CAWRWYGGLGYTF | TGTGCCTGGAGGTGGTATGGTGGACTTGGCTACACCTTC
TRBJ1-4 | TRBV18 | - | - | CASSPGTNEKLFF | TGTGCCAGCTCACCGGGAACTAATGAAAAACTGTTTTTT
TRBJ1-4 | TRBV5-1 | TRBD1 | - | CASSLVVTGYNEKLFF | TGCGCCAGCAGCTTGGTGGTGACAGGGTATAATGAAAAACTGTTTTTT
TRBJ1-3 | TRBV25-1 | - | - | CASSEYGGRRLSGNTIYF | TGTGCCAGCAGTGAATACGGGGGCAGGCGCCTCTCTGGAAACACCATATATTTT
TRBJ1-2 | TRBV27 | TRBD1 | - | CASRRTGVVYGYTF | TGTGCCAGCAGACGGACAGGGGTCGTCTATGGCTACACCTTC
TRBJ2-7 | TRBV7-8 | TRBD2 | - | CASSSGLAGLISYEQYF | TGTGCCAGCAGCTCGGGACTAGCGGGATTAATATCCTACGAGCAGTACTTC
TRBJ1-4 | TRBV30 | - | - | CAWSVGVLNEKLFF | TGTGCCTGGAGTGTTGGAGTCTTGAATGAAAAACTGTTTTTT
TRBJ1-2 | TRBV19 | - | - | CATRGAGYTF | TGTGCCACGAGGGGGGCTGGCTACACCTTC
TRBJ1-2 | TRBV13 | - | - | CASSLGANYGYTF | TGTGCCAGCAGCTTAGGAGCTAACTATGGCTACACCTTC
TRBJ2-5 | TRBV6-4 | TRBD1 | - | CASSGAGGLETQYF | TGTGCCAGCAGTGGAGCAGGGGGCTTGGAGACCCAGTACTTC
TRBJ2-3 | TRBV9 | - | - | CASSPTSGGGTDTQYF | TGTGCCAGCAGCCCCACCTCGGGCGGGGGCACAGATACGCAGTATTTT
TRBJ2-7 | TRBV2 | - | once | CASSLNPYEQYF | TGTGCCAGCAGTCTGAACCCCTACGAGCAGTACTTC
TRBJ2-3 | TRBV5-1 | TRBD1 | - | CASSLGGATDTQYF | TGCGCCAGCAGCTTAGGGGGCGCGACAGATACGCAGTATTTT
TRBJ1-2 | TRBV5-6 | - | - | CASSLASATFYGYTF | TGTGCCAGCAGCTTGGCGTCAGCGACGTTCTATGGCTACACCTTC
TRBJ2-3 | TRBV4-2 | - | many | CASSQAGGRADTQYF | TGTGCCAGCAGCCAAGCTGGGGGGAGAGCAGATACGCAGTATTTT
TRBJ1-2 | TRBV19 | TRBD1 | - | CASRTGGIYGYTF | TGTGCCAGCAGGACAGGAGGTATCTATGGCTACACCTTC